This note documents a single T cell receptor (beta chain) sequence. Its antigen remains unidentified. The sample is drawn from a study of blood T cells in healthy people across ages. Broader study findings: Older individuals had lower TCR beta diversity per million T cells (the decline was roughly linear).

The CDR3 length is 15 residues. The germline V gene encodes CDR1 SGHRS and CDR2 YFSETQ. With 0 bases removed from V and 7 bases from J, the gap between germline ends came to 17 bases. A second PCR, run for about 6 to 11 cycles, used a sample-barcoded 5' primer plus a J-beta primer mix. One entry per CDR3 protein, called by TCRdb with MiXCR from the 5' RACE reads. Here the sample spans 780,000 or so distinct CDR3 sequences, approximately 53% being singletons. What was sequenced was blood. This sequence joins TRBV5-1 and TRBJ2-7; D may be TRBD2 (5 bases). The receptor was isolated from a man older than 75 in good health. DNA of the CDR3: TGCGCCAGCAGCTTGGGGGCAGGCCTCTCGGGGGAGCAGTACTTC. Translation: CASSLGAGLSGEQYF.